The present TCR beta chain was sequenced within a study of T cells after yellow fever vaccination. Study as a whole: SMART-Seq v4 Ultra Low Input served to prepare low-cell-number fractions. Study observations and caveats: The secondary response showed a weaker magnitude and a faster peak, day 5 versus 15. Any FACS-sorted repertoire could hold abundant clonotypes that contaminate it from the bulk population.

As regards this clonotype: No antigen is known for it.

Germline CDR1 and CDR2: MNHEY and SVGEGT. V was clipped by 2 bases and J by 2 bases, with 11 bases between them. The CDR3 is 15 amino acids. TCR cDNA was made by 5'RACE template switching, adding a universal primer site and UMIs. MiXCR, applied by TCRdb to the 5' RACE reads, yields one record per CDR3 protein. The sample contains approximately 450,000 distinct CDR3 sequences, 18% of which appear only once. This chain uses TRBV6-2 or TRBV6-3 with TRBJ2-3; tentative D call: TRBD2 (7 bases). The sequence derives from a man in his late teens or twenties who received the YFV17D yellow fever vaccine. The specimen comprised PBMCs, sampled before the yellow fever booster vaccination. The CDR3: CASSYGAGATDTQYF. The CDR3 DNA reads as TGTGCCAGCAGTTACGGCGCGGGGGCCACAGATACGCAGTATTTT.